A selection of T cell receptor beta chains follows, all from one sample in a study of OX40 agonist ivuxolimab in advanced cancers. The protocol was immunoSEQ multiplex PCR, while the TCRdb copy is restricted to in-frame clones and leaves out a portion. Of roughly 76,000 clones in the sample, approximately 83% were seen once. The sequenced sample was CD4+ or CD8+ T cells sorted from blood, obtained in a trial of the OX40 agonist ivuxolimab. All receptors come from an adult with an advanced solid tumor such as melanoma, head and neck, liver or kidney cancer. The conserved cysteine and the conserved F or W are not part of the CDR3 here. Clone size appears in some rows only: once, few, many, or a class for an expanded clone.

v_gene: TRBV10-3; abundance: NA; j_gene: TRBJ1-2; CDR3aa: AISESGQGGTTYGYT
v_gene: TRBV7-2; abundance: NA; j_gene: TRBJ1-1; CDR3aa: ASSLNRLTVNTEAF
v_gene: TRBV27; abundance: NA; j_gene: TRBJ2-2; CDR3aa: ASTLDGNTGELF
v_gene: TRBV7-9; abundance: NA; j_gene: TRBJ1-2; CDR3aa: AGTTTKRGANYGHT
v_gene: TRBV10-3; abundance: NA; j_gene: TRBJ2-3; CDR3aa: AISETYTDTQY
v_gene: TRBV7-2; abundance: NA; j_gene: TRBJ2-5; CDR3aa: ASSPSWGGSETQY
v_gene: TRBV5-1; abundance: NA; j_gene: TRBJ1-2; CDR3aa: ASSSDRANYGYT
v_gene: TRBV5-1; abundance: NA; j_gene: TRBJ2-3; CDR3aa: ASSWGLATGSTDTQY
v_gene: TRBV4-3; abundance: NA; j_gene: TRBJ2-1; CDR3aa: ASSPANRANEQF
v_gene: TRBV25-1; abundance: NA; j_gene: TRBJ2-7; CDR3aa: ASSEFGGLGSEQY
v_gene: TRBV4-2; abundance: NA; j_gene: TRBJ2-1; CDR3aa: ASSQDPGRRARAGHEQF
v_gene: TRBV6-1; abundance: NA; j_gene: TRBJ1-2; CDR3aa: ASSSDLSRGYT
v_gene: TRBV4-2; abundance: NA; j_gene: TRBJ2-3; CDR3aa: ASSQGGGGADTQY
v_gene: TRBV11-3; abundance: NA; j_gene: TRBJ2-3; CDR3aa: ASSFGLAGSTDTQY
v_gene: TRBV7-2; abundance: NA; j_gene: TRBJ1-1; CDR3aa: ASSLDSLDRGRAF
v_gene: TRBV5-5; abundance: NA; j_gene: TRBJ2-7; CDR3aa: ASSIGAYEQY
v_gene: TRBV7-3; abundance: NA; j_gene: TRBJ1-2; CDR3aa: ASSPPRTSSRGYT
v_gene: TRBV7-3; abundance: NA; j_gene: TRBJ2-1; CDR3aa: ASSANGQANNEQF
v_gene: TRBV9; abundance: NA; j_gene: TRBJ1-4; CDR3aa: ASSLDRGTTNEKLF
v_gene: TRBV29-1; abundance: NA; j_gene: TRBJ1-2; CDR3aa: SVRTGSNYGYT
v_gene: TRBV4-3; abundance: NA; j_gene: TRBJ2-2; CDR3aa: ASSRKRVGELF
v_gene: TRBV5-5; abundance: NA; j_gene: TRBJ1-1; CDR3aa: ASRGVQGITEAF
v_gene: TRBV20-1; abundance: NA; j_gene: TRBJ2-1; CDR3aa: SARRDEQF
v_gene: TRBV6-5; abundance: NA; j_gene: TRBJ1-4; CDR3aa: ASSLSLEEKLF
v_gene: TRBV7-2; abundance: NA; j_gene: TRBJ2-2; CDR3aa: ASSLGAELTGELF
v_gene: TRBV7-1; abundance: NA; j_gene: TRBJ1-1; CDR3aa: ASSLHTEAF
v_gene: TRBV6-1; abundance: NA; j_gene: TRBJ2-3; CDR3aa: ASSEFGLSTDTRY
v_gene: TRBV6-5; abundance: NA; j_gene: TRBJ2-7; CDR3aa: ASRTTGGLKREQY
v_gene: TRBV6-1; abundance: once; j_gene: TRBJ2-7; CDR3aa: ASSEASVYEQY